A selection of T cell receptor beta chains follows, all from one sample in a study of blood T cell repertoires in COVID-19. Produced via immunoSEQ multiplex PCR; TCRdb's table is partial and in-frame only. This table holds over 200,000 clones, approximately 83% found once. Sequencing input: peripheral blood. These receptor sequences come from a woman aged 25 to 39 with COVID-19, enrolled during active disease. Both conserved end residues are part of each CDR3. D genes are given only for firm matches. Some rows mark clone size as missing; the rest say once, few, many or name a class of expanded clone.

CDR3aa	CDR3nt	v_gene	j_gene	abundance	d_gene
CASSPGGDRSYEQYF	TGCGCCAGCAGCCCCGGGGGGGACCGATCCTACGAGCAGTACTTC	TRBV5-1	TRBJ2-7	.	TRBD2
CASSPGQRAWDTEAFF	TGTGCCAGCTCACCAGGGCAGCGGGCGTGGGACACTGAAGCTTTCTTT	TRBV18	TRBJ1-1	.	.
CASSVAGGISHEQFF	TGTGCCAGCAGCGTAGCGGGCGGGATCAGCCATGAGCAGTTCTTC	TRBV9	TRBJ2-1	.	.
CASSFTGSGEAFF	TGTGCCAGCAGCTTCACAGGGTCGGGTGAAGCTTTCTTT	TRBV5-6	TRBJ1-1	.	.
CASNPGVNNEQFF	TGTGCCAGTAATCCGGGGGTGAACAATGAGCAGTTCTTC	TRBV19	TRBJ2-1	few	.
CASSLGGRGDTQYF	TGTGCCAGCAGCTTGGGGGGGCGCGGAGATACGCAGTATTTT	TRBV5-8	TRBJ2-3	.	.
CASSTYRGRKTQYF	TGTGCCAGCAGTACATACAGGGGGCGGAAGACCCAGTACTTC	TRBV27	TRBJ2-5	.	TRBD1
CASSVGRVAGALHF	TGTGCCAGCAGCGTGGGAAGAGTCGCAGGGGCCCTCCACTTT	TRBV9	TRBJ1-6	.	.
CASSVFGGSYNEQFF	TGTGCCAGCAGCGTATTCGGGGGCTCCTACAATGAGCAGTTCTTC	TRBV9	TRBJ2-1	.	.
CASSQMGTGDTEAFF	TGTGCCAGCAGCCAAATGGGAACCGGGGACACTGAAGCTTTCTTT	TRBV11-3	TRBJ1-1	once	.
CASSSKLAASTDTQYF	TGTGCCAGCAGCTCGAAACTAGCGGCGAGCACAGATACGCAGTATTTT	TRBV5-4	TRBJ2-3	.	TRBD2
CASSYSRGNFYEQYF	TGTGCCAGCAGTTATTCCAGGGGGAATTTCTACGAGCAGTACTTC	TRBV6-2/TRBV6-3	TRBJ2-7	.	TRBD1
CASSFRAGAHEQYF	TGCGCCAGCAGCTTTAGGGCAGGGGCCCACGAGCAGTACTTC	TRBV5-1	TRBJ2-7	.	.
CASSTTGFAGELFF	TGTGCCAGTAGTACAACAGGGTTCGCCGGGGAGCTGTTTTTT	TRBV19	TRBJ2-2	.	.
CASSYLGGNEKLFF	TGTGCCAGCAGTTACCTCGGGGGTAATGAAAAACTGTTTTTT	TRBV2	TRBJ1-4	.	.
CASSLAVKNIQYF	TGTGCCAGCAGCTTAGCGGTTAAAAACATTCAGTACTTC	TRBV5-6	TRBJ2-4	.	.
CASGLGTSGRNTDTQYF	TGTGCTAGTGGTCTCGGGACTAGCGGGAGGAATACAGATACGCAGTATTTT	TRBV12-5	TRBJ2-3	.	TRBD2
CASSIGQAGAQYF	TGTGCCAGTAGTATCGGGCAGGCGGGGGCCCAGTACTTC	TRBV19	TRBJ2-5	.	TRBD2
CASSRYREGPYEQYF	TGTGCCAGCAGCCGATACAGGGAGGGGCCCTACGAGCAGTACTTC	TRBV6-6	TRBJ2-7	.	.
CASSLAGTSDGKQYF	TGCGCCAGCAGCTTGGCCGGGACTAGTGACGGCAAGCAGTACTTC	TRBV5-1	TRBJ2-7	once	TRBD2
CASSIRPSGYTDTQYF	TGTGCCAGTAGTATACGTCCTAGCGGTTACACAGATACGCAGTATTTT	TRBV19	TRBJ2-3	.	TRBD2
CASSQEMTAVNSPLHF	TGTGCCAGCAGCCAAGAAATGACAGCTGTAAATTCACCCCTCCACTTT	TRBV3-1/TRBV3-2	TRBJ1-6	.	.
CASSGPGQGLTTEAFF	TGCGCCAGCAGCGGACCGGGACAGGGGTTAACCACTGAAGCTTTCTTT	TRBV5-1	TRBJ1-1	.	TRBD1
CASSQQGGGTGDEQFF	TGTGCCAGCAGCCAGCAGGGCGGGGGGACCGGGGATGAGCAGTTCTTC	TRBV9	TRBJ2-1	once	TRBD2
CASSRRRAGGNTEAFF	TGTGCCAGCAGCCGGCGCAGGGCAGGGGGAAATACTGAAGCTTTCTTT	TRBV7-2	TRBJ1-1	.	TRBD1
CATSGSGEAKNIQYF	TGTGCCACCAGTGGTAGCGGGGAAGCCAAAAACATTCAGTACTTC	TRBV15	TRBJ2-4	.	TRBD2
CASSPPAGDQPQHF	TGTGCCAGCTCACCACCGGCGGGGGATCAGCCCCAGCATTTT	TRBV18	TRBJ1-5	.	.
CASSLGGRGNQPQHF	TGTGCCAGCAGCTTAGGGGGGCGAGGCAATCAGCCCCAGCATTTT	TRBV7-9	TRBJ1-5	.	.
CASSVGTASAYGYTF	TGTGCCAGCAGCGTAGGGACAGCGTCAGCCTATGGCTACACCTTC	TRBV7-8	TRBJ1-2	.	TRBD1
CSVVKGVGEQYF	TGCAGCGTTGTTAAGGGAGTGGGAGAGCAGTACTTC	TRBV29-1	TRBJ2-7	.	.
CASSPRTGWNYGYTF	TGTGCCAGCAGCCCCCGGACAGGTTGGAACTATGGCTACACCTTC	TRBV11-2	TRBJ1-2	.	TRBD1
CASSPTEIETQYF	TGTGCCAGCAGTCCCACGGAGATAGAGACCCAGTACTTC	TRBV6-5	TRBJ2-5	.	.
CASSVVSGYYNEQFF	TGTGCCAGCAGCGTAGTAAGCGGTTACTACAATGAGCAGTTCTTC	TRBV9	TRBJ2-1	.	.
CASSGSGRGADTQYF	TGTGCCAGCAGCGGGAGCGGGAGAGGGGCAGATACGCAGTATTTT	TRBV9	TRBJ2-3	.	TRBD2
CASSLDRLNTEAFF	TGTGCCAGCAGCTTAGACAGATTGAACACTGAAGCTTTCTTT	TRBV11-1	TRBJ1-1	.	.
CASTHLRAGDLHDEQFF	TGTGCCAGCACCCATCTTAGGGCAGGGGACCTACACGATGAGCAGTTCTTC	TRBV7-2	TRBJ2-1	once	.
CASSGVGGGNTIYF	TGTGCCAGCAGTGGTGTTGGCGGAGGAAACACCATATATTTT	TRBV2	TRBJ1-3	once	.
CATSDADTNYGYTF	TGTGCCACCAGTGATGCGGACACGAACTATGGCTACACCTTC	TRBV24-1	TRBJ1-2	.	.
CASTPGGSSYEQYF	TGTGCCAGCACTCCGGGCGGGAGCTCCTACGAGCAGTACTTC	TRBV6-5	TRBJ2-7	.	TRBD2
CASSGLAHSTDTQYF	TGTGCCAGCAGCGGACTAGCGCATAGCACAGATACGCAGTATTTT	TRBV9	TRBJ2-3	.	TRBD2
CASRGQDTNTGELFF	TGTGCCAGTAGGGGACAGGACACGAACACCGGGGAGCTGTTTTTT	TRBV19	TRBJ2-2	once	TRBD1
CASSLEGGSGANVLTF	TGCGCCAGCAGCTTGGAAGGGGGATCGGGGGCCAACGTCCTGACTTTC	TRBV5-1	TRBJ2-6	.	.
CASSRGLDTGELFF	TGTGCCAGCAGTCGCGGCTTGGACACCGGGGAGCTGTTTTTT	TRBV2	TRBJ2-2	.	.
CASSLSVAQPQHF	TGTGCCAGCAGTCTAAGCGTAGCCCAGCCCCAGCATTTT	TRBV27	TRBJ1-5	.	.
CASSPQGSFGNTIYF	TGTGCCAGCTCACCCCAGGGGTCTTTTGGAAACACCATATATTTT	TRBV18	TRBJ1-3	.	.
CASSSYTEAFF	TGTGCCAGCAGTTCCTACACTGAAGCTTTCTTT	TRBV12-3/TRBV12-4	TRBJ1-1	.	.
CASGDRGREQYF	TGTGCCAGCGGTGACAGGGGGCGAGAGCAGTACTTC	TRBV2	TRBJ2-7	.	TRBD1